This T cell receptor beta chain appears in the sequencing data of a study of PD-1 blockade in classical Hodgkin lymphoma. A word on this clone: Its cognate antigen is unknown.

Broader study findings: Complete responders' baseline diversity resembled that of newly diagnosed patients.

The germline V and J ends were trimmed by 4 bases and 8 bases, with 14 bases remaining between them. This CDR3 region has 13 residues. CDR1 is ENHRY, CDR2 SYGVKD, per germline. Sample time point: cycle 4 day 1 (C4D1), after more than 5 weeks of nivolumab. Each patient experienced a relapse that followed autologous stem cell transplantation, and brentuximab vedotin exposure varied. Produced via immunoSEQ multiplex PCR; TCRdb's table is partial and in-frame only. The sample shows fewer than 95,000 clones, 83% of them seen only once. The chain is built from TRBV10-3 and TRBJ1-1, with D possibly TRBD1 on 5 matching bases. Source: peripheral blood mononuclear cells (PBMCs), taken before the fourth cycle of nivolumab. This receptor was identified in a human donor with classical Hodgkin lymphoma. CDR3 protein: CAISGLQDAEAFF. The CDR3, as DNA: TGTGCCATCAGTGGCCTACAGGATGCAGAAGCTTTCTTT.